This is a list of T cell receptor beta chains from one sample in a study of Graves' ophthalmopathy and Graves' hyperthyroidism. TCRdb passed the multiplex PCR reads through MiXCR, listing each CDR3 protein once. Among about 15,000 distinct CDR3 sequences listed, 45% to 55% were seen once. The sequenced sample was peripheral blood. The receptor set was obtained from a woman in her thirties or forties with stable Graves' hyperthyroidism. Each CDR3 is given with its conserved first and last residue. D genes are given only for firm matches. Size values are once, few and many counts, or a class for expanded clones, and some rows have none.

CASSLRQEIFSERYF | TGCGCCAGCAGCTTGCGACAGGAAATATTCAGCGAGCGGTACTTC | - | TRBJ2-7 | - | TRBV7-2
CASRIPGQRNTEAFF | TGTGCCAGCAGAATCCCGGGACAGAGAAACACTGAAGCTTTCTTT | - | TRBJ1-1 | TRBD1 | TRBV6-2/TRBV6-3
CSGLTGYGYTF | TGCAGTGGTCTGACAGGGTATGGCTACACCTTC | - | TRBJ1-2 | TRBD1 | TRBV20-1
CASSLQPGDSPLHF | TGTGCCAGTAGTTTACAGCCTGGCGATTCACCCCTCCACTTT | medium-sized | TRBJ1-6 | - | TRBV19
CASSSSELETQYF | TGTGCCAGCAGTTCCTCGGAACTTGAGACCCAGTACTTC | many | TRBJ2-5 | - | TRBV12-3/TRBV12-4
CASSYSRASLILNPYEQYF | TGTGCCAGCAGTTACTCGCGCGCTAGCTTAATCCTAAACCCCTACGAGCAGTACTTC | few | TRBJ2-7 | - | TRBV6-2/TRBV6-3
CASKQRTGANSPLHF | TGTGCCAGCAAGCAAAGGACAGGGGCGAATTCACCCCTCCACTTT | few | TRBJ1-6 | TRBD1 | TRBV2
CASNTGGFYEQYF | TGTGCCAGTAACACGGGGGGCTTCTACGAGCAGTACTTC | few | TRBJ2-7 | - | TRBV6-5
CASSLEGGGGYTF | TGTGCCAGCAGCTTGGAAGGGGGCGGTGGCTACACCTTC | many | TRBJ1-2 | TRBD1 | TRBV5-4
CASRTTDLTGELFF | TGTGCCAGCAGGACGACAGACCTCACCGGGGAGCTGTTTTTT | few | TRBJ2-2 | - | TRBV6-4
CASSLNSAGAVETQYF | TGTGCTAGCAGCTTAAACTCAGCGGGAGCCGTGGAGACCCAGTACTTC | - | TRBJ2-5 | TRBD2 | TRBV7-7
CAGSLGQGGQPQHF | TGCGCCGGCAGCTTGGGGCAGGGTGGGCAGCCCCAGCATTTT | - | TRBJ1-5 | - | TRBV5-1
CASSPGQGNSPLHF | TGTGCCAGCAGCCCGGGACAGGGAAATTCACCCCTCCACTTT | - | TRBJ1-6 | TRBD1 | TRBV7-2
CASRLGGDFNEQFF | TGTGCCAGCCGACTGGGCGGAGATTTCAATGAGCAGTTCTTC | - | TRBJ2-1 | - | TRBV25-1
CASSMRGSYEQYF | TGTGCCAGTAGTATGAGGGGAAGCTACGAGCAGTACTTC | medium-sized | TRBJ2-7 | - | TRBV19
CSARAGTGEGGYTF | TGCAGTGCTAGAGCAGGGACAGGGGAGGGCGGCTACACCTTC | many | TRBJ1-2 | TRBD1 | TRBV20-1
CATSRDGTGGYNEQFF | TGTGCCACCAGCAGAGACGGGACAGGGGGCTACAATGAGCAGTTCTTC | many | TRBJ2-1 | TRBD1 | TRBV15
CASSEGLWREGTDTQYF | TGTGCCAGCAGTGAAGGGTTATGGCGGGAGGGCACAGATACGCAGTATTTT | - | TRBJ2-3 | TRBD2 | TRBV6-1
CASSLRQPYEQYF | TGTGCCAGCAGCCTCAGGCAACCCTACGAGCAGTACTTC | medium-sized | TRBJ2-7 | - | TRBV7-2
CSVESVADNEQFF | TGCAGCGTTGAATCGGTAGCGGACAATGAGCAGTTCTTC | - | TRBJ2-1 | - | TRBV29-1